These 24 T cell receptor beta chains were sequenced from one sample in a study of blood T cell repertoires in COVID-19. Some clones are missing from TCRdb's copy, which holds only in-frame ones; the method was immunoSEQ multiplex PCR. The sample includes a few hundred thousand clones, roughly four fifths of them seen just once. Sequencing was performed on peripheral blood. These receptors all come from a human donor with acute or convalescent COVID-19. The donor label of this sample is uncertain.

The CDR3 bases are TGCGCCAGCAGCTTGGGGTCCGAACAGCCTTACAGGGCCGGGGAGCTGTTTTTT. Translated: CASSLGSEQPYRAGELFF. The V and J genes are TRBV5-1 and TRBJ2-2, with TRBD1 as a possible D gene (6 bases). With 0 bases removed from V and 6 bases from J, the gap between germline ends came to 21 bases. This CDR3 is built from 18 residues. Germline lookup yields CDR1 SGHRS and CDR2 YFSETQ.

This clone has a single count. J is TRBJ2-7 and V is TRBV4-1, with a weak D call TRBD2 (5 bases). Germline V gene lookup returns CDR1 MGHRA and CDR2 YSYEKL. V dropped 0 bases and J dropped 3 bases, with 21 bases sitting between them. There are 18 residues in the CDR3. The CDR3 sequence is CASSQDGETPIFGYEQYF. DNA of the CDR3: TGCGCCAGCAGCCAAGATGGGGAGACTCCCATTTTTGGCTACGAGCAGTACTTC.

CDR3 residues: CASSSNGGRREKLFF. The CDR3 DNA is TGTGCCAGCAGCTCTAACGGGGGGCGGCGGGAAAAACTGTTTTTT. The chain links TRBV7-6 to TRBJ1-4; D might be TRBD1 (6 bases). V was shortened by 4 bases and J by 8 bases, with 17 bases between the two germline ends. Germline V gene lookup returns CDR1 SGHVS and CDR2 FNYEAQ. The CDR3 loop spans 15 amino acids.

This chain joins TRBV23-1 and TRBJ2-7; 11 bases are a match to TRBD2. TRBV23-1 is known as an ORF, though its function is uncertain. This CDR3 region has 15 residues. The ends lost 5 bases at V and 0 bases at J; junction bases unmatched: 3. CDR3 sequence reads: CASSGSGGGSYEQYF. CDR3 coding DNA: TGCGCCAGCAGTGGTAGCGGGGGGGGCTCCTACGAGCAGTACTTC.

The chain has TRBV28 and TRBJ1-2, with D unresolved. CDR1 and CDR2 from the germline V gene are MDHEN and SYDVKM. The CDR3 is 13 residues long. V lost 3 bases and J 6 bases, leaving 11 bases between the germline ends. CDR3 loop: CASSFLTANGYTF. The CDR3 DNA sequence: TGTGCCAGCAGTTTCTTAACAGCCAATGGCTACACCTTC.

The chain carries TRBV5-4 and TRBJ1-2, with 11 bases aligning to TRBD1. J lost 1 base, V lost 4 bases, and 6 bases had no gene match. This CDR3 region has 16 residues. Germline values: CDR1 SGHNT, CDR2 YYREEE (reference sequence). The CDR3 spells CASSARTGGGNYGYTF. CDR3 nucleotides: TGTGCCAGCAGCGCCCGGACAGGGGGCGGTAACTATGGCTACACCTTC.

The chain couples TRBV19 to TRBJ1-5; D possibly corresponds to TRBD1 (5 bases). This CDR3 region has 13 residues. V lost 5 bases, J lost 3 bases, and 8 bases lay in between. From germline, CDR1 is LNHDA and CDR2 SQIVND (reference sequence). This chain's CDR3 is CASSRGFNQPQHF. The CDR3 region has the DNA TGTGCCAGTAGTCGGGGGTTCAATCAGCCCCAGCATTTT.

The chain employs TRBV19 and TRBJ1-2, with D maybe TRBD1 (5 bases). Germline CDR1 reads LNHDA; CDR2 reads SQIVND (reference sequence). Deletions cut 2 bases from V and 3 bases from J, with 7 bases between. The CDR3 is made up of 13 amino acids. The CDR3 bases are TGTGCCAGTAGTATAACAGGTTACTATGGCTACACCTTC. Encoded protein: CASSITGYYGYTF.

This sequence joins TRBV28 and TRBJ2-3, with TRBD2 as a possible D gene (5 bases). With 6 bases removed from V and 2 bases from J, the gap between germline ends came to 15 bases. Germline lookup yields CDR1 MDHEN and CDR2 SYDVKM. CDR3 length: 15 residues. This CDR3 reads CASSPSGSYTDTQYF. CDR3 in DNA: TGTGCCAGCAGCCCTTCGGGAAGTTACACAGATACGCAGTATTTT.

This clone was detected a few times. V gene TRBV27 combines with J gene TRBJ2-1; possible D gene TRBD2, 5 bases. CDR1 and CDR2 from the germline V gene are MNHEY and SMNVEV (reference sequence). Trimming left V 7 bases short and J 4 bases short, with 20 bases between. The CDR3 has 16 amino acids. CDR3 sequence reads: CASKALNERRYNEQFF. CDR3 sequence (DNA): TGTGCCAGCAAAGCCCTCAACGAGCGGAGGTACAATGAGCAGTTCTTC.

The V and J genes are TRBV10-1 and TRBJ2-3; TRBD2 might be the D (5 bases). The CDR3 consists of 14 residues. The V and J ends lost 7 bases and 1 base respectively, with 12 bases between them. Per the germline V gene, CDR1 is WNHNN and CDR2 is SYGVQD (reference sequence). CDR3: CASNTGSRTDTQYF. For the CDR3, the DNA is TGCGCCAGCAACACTGGGAGCCGCACAGATACGCAGTATTTT.

The V gene is TRBV12-3 or TRBV12-4, the J gene TRBJ1-1, with TRBD1 identical over 8 bases. V lost 8 bases, J lost 4 bases, and 6 bases stayed unmatched. This CDR3 region has 13 residues. CDR3 in amino acids: CASGATGGTEAFF. The CDR3 nucleotides are TGTGCCAGCGGCGCAACAGGGGGCACTGAAGCTTTCTTT.

The V and J genes are TRBV6-6 and TRBJ1-3; D may be TRBD1 (5 bases). Germline V CDR1 and CDR2: MNHNY, SVGAGI (reference sequence). Trimming shortened V by 6 bases and J by 1 base, and 10 bases separated the two germline ends. The CDR3 is 14 amino acids. CDR3 sequence: CASSTGGSGNTIYF. CDR3 DNA: TGTGCCAGCAGCACCGGGGGGTCTGGAAACACCATATATTTT.

The J gene is TRBJ1-4, the V gene TRBV3-1 (or the pseudogene TRBV3-2), with TRBD1 matching 9 bases. This CDR3 is built from 16 residues. The J segment lost 0 bases and the V segment lost 4 bases, leaving 3 bases of the junction unmatched. Per germline, CDR1 LGHDT and CDR2 YNNKEL (reference sequence). CDR3 in amino acids: CASSPRQGATNEKLFF. DNA for the CDR3: TGTGCCAGCAGCCCACGACAGGGGGCAACTAATGAAAAACTGTTTTTT.

This clone occurred once. Here the CDR3 reads CATSRDRGIIADTQYF. CDR3 sequence (DNA): TGTGCCACCAGCAGAGACCGGGGGATCATTGCAGATACGCAGTATTTT. The rearrangement uses TRBV15 and TRBJ2-3, with D possibly being TRBD2 (6 bases). The CDR3 sequence is 16 residues long. Trimming left V 0 bases short and J 4 bases short, with 14 bases between. CDR1 LNHNV and CDR2 YYDKDF come from the germline V gene (reference sequence).

The rearrangement joins TRBV6-5 to TRBJ1-2; the D gene is possibly TRBD1 (6 bases). Germline V gives CDR1 MNHEY, CDR2 SVGAGI. The CDR3 extends over 15 amino acids. V was clipped by 2 bases and J by 2 bases, with 12 bases between them. The CDR3 DNA sequence: TGTGCCAGCAGTTACCTAGTTGGGACAAACTATGGCTACACCTTC. Protein product: CASSYLVGTNYGYTF.

The chain combines TRBV4-1 with TRBJ1-4; D is ambiguous. The V gene lost 4 bases and the J gene lost 5 bases, with 11 bases spanning the gap. This CDR3 comprises 14 residues. CDR1 MGHRA and CDR2 YSYEKL come from the germline V gene. The CDR3: CASSPRTGNEKLFF. In DNA, the CDR3 is TGCGCCAGCAGCCCCAGGACTGGAAATGAAAAACTGTTTTTT.

This chain links TRBV9 with TRBJ1-2, with D perhaps TRBD1 (6 bases). The germline V and J ends were trimmed by 6 bases and 3 bases, with 21 bases remaining between them. This CDR3 has 16 amino acids. Germline V gene data show CDR1 as SGDLS and CDR2 as YYNGEE. DNA for the CDR3: TGTGCCAGCATCGAGGTACAGGGTGGAGGAGACTATGGCTACACCTTC. Residues: CASIEVQGGGDYGYTF.

This clone was detected only once. This chain joins TRBV5-1 and TRBJ2-5, with a possible D match to TRBD2 (6 bases). The germline V gene encodes CDR1 SGHRS and CDR2 YFSETQ. The CDR3 length is 14 residues. V was cut by 4 bases and J by 2 bases, with 12 bases left in between. CDR3 sequence (DNA): TGCGCCAGCAGCAGGGACTCTTATCAAGAGACCCAGTACTTC. Translated: CASSRDSYQETQYF.

The rearrangement joins TRBV4-1 to TRBJ2-3, with 7 bases aligning to TRBD1. The CDR3 length is 20 residues. Trimming removed 2 bases from V and 2 bases from J; junction bases left unmatched: 19. Germline CDR1 is MGHRA and CDR2 is YSYEKL. For the CDR3, the DNA is TGCGCCAGCAGCCAACGCTCACCGGGTGAGACCGGGACAGACACAGATACGCAGTATTTT. It translates to CASSQRSPGETGTDTDTQYF.

The chain links TRBV29-1 to TRBJ1-6, with 8 bases aligning to TRBD1. CDR3 length: 12 amino acids. V lost 4 bases, J lost 11 bases, and 4 bases stayed unmatched. CDR1 SQVTM and CDR2 ANQGSEA come from the germline V gene. CDR3 DNA: TGCAGCGTTGGGACAGGGAGTACACCCCTCCACTTT. It encodes CSVGTGSTPLHF.

The genes are TRBV18 and TRBJ2-1; 15 nucleotides match TRBD2. V was pared by 6 bases and J by 6 bases, with 15 bases of the junction left unmatched. The CDR3 has 19 residues. CDR1 is KGHSH and CDR2 is LQKENI in the germline V gene. The CDR3: CASSPTGLAGGWGINEQFF. The CDR3 DNA reads as TGTGCCAGCTCCCCCACCGGACTAGCGGGAGGGTGGGGAATCAATGAGCAGTTCTTC.

The chain combines TRBV7-9 with TRBJ1-6, with D possibly matching TRBD1 (5 bases). Germline CDR1 SEHNR, CDR2 FQNEAQ (reference sequence). This CDR3 comprises 15 residues. Trimming stripped 3 bases from V and 8 bases from J, with 14 bases between. Here the CDR3 DNA reads TGTGCCAGCAGCTTTCAGGGCGGTAGGGATTCACCCCTCCACTTT. The encoded protein is CASSFQGGRDSPLHF. The complete variable domain, with remaining parts taken from reference TRBV7-9 and TRBJ1-6, reads DTGVSQNPRHKITKRGQNVTFRCDPISEHNRLYWYRQTLGQGPEFLTYFQNEAQLEKSRLLSDRFSAERPKGSFSTLEIQRTEQGDSAMYLCASSFQGGRDSPLHFGNGTRLTVT.

The chain uses TRBV2 and TRBJ1-5; D gene uncertain. V was trimmed by 1 base and J by 4 bases, leaving 8 bases between them. The CDR3 has 14 residues. Germline loops: CDR1 SNHLY, CDR2 FYNNEI. CDR3 bases: TGTGCCAGCAGTGAAGGGAGTCGGAATCAGCCCCAGCATTTT. Translation gives CASSEGSRNQPQHF.